This T cell receptor (beta chain) emerged from a study of high-grade serous ovarian cancer treatment subgroups (dated by TCRdb to about 2021). For the study in its entirety: Sequencing yielded a mean of roughly 14,000 reads and around 7,000 unique TCR beta rearrangements per sample. The cohort comprised approximately 30 patients: some 10 with no residual disease after primary surgery (R0), some 10 excellent NACT responders, and some 10 poor NACT responders. TCR beta repertoires were profiled in patients with high-grade serous ovarian cancer who were grouped, under a laparoscopic triage algorithm, by complete gross resection or by neoadjuvant chemotherapy response. Each patient contributed one primary tumor and two metastatic tumor samples, giving about 83 samples in total.

CDR1 is given as SGHAT and CDR2 as FQNNGV, both from the germline V gene. Counted from cysteine to phenylalanine, this CDR3 has 13 amino acids. The kept DNA is CDR3 alone, 39 bases in frame from the first base. The germline ends are 5 bases apart after V is trimmed by 2 bases and J by 1 base. Remarks on this clone: It lacks a known antigen. No much larger clone exists at a distance of one base, and base qualities are not known.

The roughly 90 tumor samples were subjected to high-throughput TCR profiling using ImmunoSEQ. In the original analysis: To measure repertoire diversity, the metrics used were richness (unique productive sequences), clonality, evenness and relatedness, and the Bhattacharyya coefficient was used to assess similarity between samples. A sensitivity analysis excluded TCRs with fewer than two reads and gave consistent conclusions. Here the immuneACCESS table is served through TCRdb, limited to in-frame sequences with V and J called. Missing clones are a known gap in these copies; in checked studies unresolved V genes cover under half, and the rest lacks a known reason. That table supplies the V and J calls and clone size; D and trimming were determined from the DNA. Counted in this sample were around 8,800 clones; about 85% of them appeared once. The top ten clonotypes cover around 1.7% of the sample.

Study-wide conclusions, independent of this receptor: Repertoire similarity ranging from about 0.095 to 0.8 was observed between tumors from the same patient, whereas almost no similarity was observed between different patients. Because bulk tumor TCR sequencing provided no spatial information, insight into HGSC tumor complexity and diversity was limited. Neoantigen level correlated positively with TCR clonal relatedness, and copy number variation and mutation load from whole-genome sequencing showed a positive trend with TCR clonal relatedness. TCR repertoire analyses focused on CDR3; CDR1 and CDR2 were not analyzed.

Collection of tumor samples took place before definitive surgery or chemotherapy. Genomic DNA was extracted by the MD Anderson Biospecimen Extraction Resource, and TCR sequencing was done by the MD Anderson Cancer Genomics Laboratory. The chain is made from TRBV11-2 and TRBJ2-5; no D gene can be assigned with confidence. Specimen: tumor tissue. The clonotype originates from a human donor with high-grade serous ovarian cancer. The encoded CDR3 is CASSLQVQETQYF. DNA sequence: TGTGCCAGCAGCTTACAGGTCCAAGAGACCCAGTACTTC.